These 24 T cell receptor beta chains came from one sample sequenced in a study of identical twins. Each CDR3 protein is one row after TCRdb ran MiXCR on the 5' RACE reads. The table shows hundreds of thousands of distinct CDR3 sequences, with around 6.1% occurring only once. Sequencing was done on a sample of naive T cells sorted from blood. Source of these receptors: a man younger than 35 in good health.

This clonotype was counted at least ten times. The chain employs TRBV20-1 and TRBJ2-3; D is undetermined. CDR3 length: 12 amino acids. The V end was cut by 6 bases, the J end by 4 bases, with 11 bases between. Germline loops: CDR1 DFQATT, CDR2 SNEGSKA (reference sequence). The CDR3 region is CSAELSADTQYF. The CDR3 DNA reads as TGCAGTGCCGAGCTATCAGCAGATACGCAGTATTTT.

This clonotype was seen a handful of times. The rearrangement uses TRBV7-3 and TRBJ2-7, with a possible D match to TRBD2 (6 bases). Looked up from germline, CDR1 is SGHTA and CDR2 is FQGTGA. V lost 2 bases and J lost 3, with 14 bases in between. The CDR3 contains 15 residues. In nucleotides, the CDR3 is TGTGCCAGCAGCTTATCCGGCGGGGCGCGCTACGAGCAGTACTTC. Its translation is CASSLSGGARYEQYF.

The V call is TRBV3-1, the J call TRBJ1-6; D is uncertain. Germline assignment: CDR1 LGHDT and CDR2 YNNKEL (reference sequence). This CDR3 has 13 amino acids. The V and J ends lost 2 bases and 5 bases respectively, with 4 bases between them. As DNA, the CDR3 is TGTGCCAGCAGCCAAACGGATAATTCACCCCTCCACTTT. The encoded protein is CASSQTDNSPLHF. Full variable domain (missing parts from reference TRBV3-1 and TRBJ1-6): DTAVSQTPKYLVTQMGNDKSIKCEQNLGHDTMYWYKQDSKKFLKIMFSYNNKELIINETVPNRFSPKSPDKAHLNLHINSLELGDSAVYFCASSQTDNSPLHFGNGTRLTVT.

In its sample, this clonotype was seen many times. V gene TRBV10-3 combines with J gene TRBJ2-7; D could derive from TRBD1 or TRBD2 (6 bases each). The V end was cut by 2 bases, the J end by 6 bases, with 11 bases between. The CDR3 is 13 amino acids. The germline CDR1 and CDR2 sequences are ENHRY and SYGVKD. CDR3 residues: CAISERKGGEQYV. The CDR3 DNA sequence: TGTGCCATCAGTGAGAGAAAGGGGGGCGAGCAGTACGTC.

This clonotype was seen at least ten times. V is TRBV9 and J is TRBJ2-3, with D tentatively TRBD1 or TRBD2 (5 bases each). Germline values: CDR1 SGDLS, CDR2 YYNGEE. With 3 bases removed from V and 2 bases from J, the gap between germline ends came to 16 bases. The CDR3 has 16 amino acids. In DNA, the CDR3 is TGTGCCAGCAGCGCACTGCCGGGGCGAAACACAGATACGCAGTATTTT. Amino acid sequence: CASSALPGRNTDTQYF.

This clonotype occurred a few times. The gene calls are TRBV20-1 and TRBJ1-5; a possible D gene is TRBD1 (5 bases). V gave up 6 bases and J gave up 3 bases, with 12 bases separating them. The germline V gene has CDR1 DFQATT and CDR2 SNEGSKA (reference sequence). The CDR3 runs 13 residues. CDR3 DNA: TGCAGTGCCCTCCGGGACCACAATCAGCCCCAGCATTTT. As protein: CSALRDHNQPQHF.

This chain joins TRBV27 and TRBJ2-5; unclear D gene. CDR1 MNHEY and CDR2 SMNVEV come from the germline V gene (reference sequence). The CDR3 loop spans 15 amino acids. Trimming left V 2 bases short and J 5 bases short, with 15 bases between. The CDR3 spells CASSLNWASSETQYF. The CDR3 coding sequence is TGTGCCAGCAGTTTAAACTGGGCCTCGTCGGAGACCCAGTACTTC.

This clonotype was observed many times. The CDR3 DNA is TGCAGTGCTTTTCCAGACAGGGGAGACGAGCAGTACTTC. Amino acid sequence: CSAFPDRGDEQYF. This chain uses TRBV20-1 with TRBJ2-7, with 8 bases fitting TRBD1. After removal of 5 bases from V and 5 bases from J, the junction contained 8 bases not matched to a gene. The CDR3 has 13 residues. Germline V gene lookup returns CDR1 DFQATT and CDR2 SNEGSKA (reference sequence).

This clonotype was seen ten or more times. The rearrangement joins TRBV28 to TRBJ1-1; 9 bases map to TRBD1. The CDR3 contains 15 residues. In germline, CDR1 is MDHEN, CDR2 SYDVKM. The junction had 9 bases not matched to a gene; V was cut back by 5 bases and J by 5 bases. CDR3 sequence reads: CASSVPGQGGTEAFF. CDR3 in DNA: TGTGCCAGCAGTGTACCGGGACAGGGTGGAACTGAAGCTTTCTTT.

This clonotype was detected many times. CDR3 DNA sequence: TGTGCCAGCATCCTACTAATGGGGGAGCAGTTCTTC. It encodes CASILLMGEQFF. The rearrangement uses TRBV7-9 and TRBJ2-1, with D unresolved. Looked up from germline, CDR1 is SEHNR and CDR2 is FQNEAQ (reference sequence). The CDR3 covers 12 residues. The V and J ends lost 7 bases and 10 bases respectively, with 14 bases between them.

Many counts were recorded for this clonotype. The chain recombines TRBV5-1 with TRBJ2-2; TRBD1 matches 8 bases. The V gene's germline CDR1 is SGHRS and CDR2 YFSETQ. The CDR3 is 16 residues long. V shed 6 bases and J 6 bases; nucleotides not matched to a gene: 13. In DNA form, the CDR3 reads TGCGCCAGCAACCAACTAGGACAGGGTGTAGCCGGGGAGCTGTTTTTT. This gives the protein CASNQLGQGVAGELFF.

This clonotype has at least ten counts. The chain employs TRBV6-4 and TRBJ2-1; TRBD1 is a possible D gene (6 bases). The CDR3 contains 18 residues. Deletions cut 4 bases from V and 4 bases from J, with 23 bases between. The germline V gene encodes CDR1 MRHNA and CDR2 SNTAGT. CDR3 protein: CASSVSGTGQHVYNEQFF. CDR3 DNA sequence: TGTGCCAGCAGTGTGTCGGGCACGGGACAACATGTTTACAATGAGCAGTTCTTC.

The rearrangement links TRBV7-9 to TRBJ2-1, with TRBD2 identical over 11 bases. In germline, CDR1 is SEHNR, CDR2 FQNEAQ (reference sequence). Unmatched junction bases numbered 6, after V lost 4 bases and J lost 7 bases. The CDR3 runs 15 residues. CDR3: CASSSITSGRNEQFF. CDR3 sequence (DNA): TGTGCCAGCAGCTCCATCACTAGCGGGAGAAATGAGCAGTTCTTC.

This clonotype was observed at least ten times. The chain has TRBV12-3 or TRBV12-4 and TRBJ2-1, with 14 positions matching TRBD2. This CDR3 spans 17 amino acids. Trimming removed 2 bases from V and 9 bases from J; junction bases left unmatched: 9. As DNA, the CDR3 is TGTGCCAGCAGTTTATTACCTCCGGGACTAGCGGGAGTTGAGCAGTTCTTC. Encoded protein: CASSLLPPGLAGVEQFF.

The chain links TRBV20-1 to TRBJ1-4, with 7 bases fitting TRBD1. V trimming: 5 bases; J trimming: 8 bases; junction bases outside the gene matches: 8. This CDR3 region has 13 residues. Looked up from germline, CDR1 is DFQATT and CDR2 is SNEGSKA (reference sequence). The CDR3 loop reads CSASGDRAEKLFF. The CDR3, as DNA: TGCAGTGCTTCCGGAGACAGGGCCGAAAAACTGTTTTTT.

The chain couples TRBV7-2 to TRBJ2-7, with 7 positions matching TRBD2. This CDR3 has 16 residues. V trimming: 3 bases; J trimming: 4 bases; junction bases outside the gene matches: 12. CDR1 SGHTA and CDR2 FQGNSA come from the germline V gene. The CDR3 loop reads CASSFTPGLPDYEQYF. CDR3 in DNA: TGTGCCAGCAGCTTCACCCCGGGACTACCTGATTACGAGCAGTACTTC.

Only a few counts were recorded for this clonotype. The chain couples TRBV11-1 to TRBJ1-6, with D maybe TRBD1 (5 bases). Germline assignment: CDR1 SGHAT and CDR2 FQDESV (reference sequence). Trimming took off 1 base at V and 9 bases at J, with 22 bases between the two ends. There are 18 residues in the CDR3. CDR3 DNA: TGTGCCAGCAGCTTAGGGGGCGGAGTCGGTATCGCGGGTTCACCCCTCCACTTT. It codes for CASSLGGGVGIAGSPLHF.

This clonotype was seen more than once but under ten times. The chain links TRBV20-1 to TRBJ2-5; 11 nucleotides align to TRBD2. The germline V gene encodes CDR1 DFQATT and CDR2 SNEGSKA (reference sequence). The length of the CDR3 is 12 residues. V was clipped by 5 bases and J by 4 bases; unmatched bases: 0. Written as DNA, the CDR3 is TGCAGTGCTGGACTAGCGGGAGAGACCCAGTACTTC. It translates to CSAGLAGETQYF.

V is TRBV27 and J is TRBJ1-2; no definite D call. The germline V and J ends were trimmed by 0 bases and 5 bases, with 7 bases remaining between them. Germline V lookup: CDR1 MNHEY, CDR2 SMNVEV (reference sequence). The CDR3 spans 13 residues. DNA for the CDR3: TGTGCCAGCAGTTTATCAGCCCAGTATGGCTACACCTTC. Encoded protein: CASSLSAQYGYTF.

This clonotype was found many times. The V call is TRBV3-1, the J call TRBJ1-1; D is uncertain. CDR1 and CDR2 from the germline V gene are LGHDT and YNNKEL (reference sequence). The CDR3 has 13 residues. V was pared by 1 base and J by 7 bases, with 10 bases between. The CDR3 protein is CASSQGGTGEAFF. In DNA, the CDR3 is TGTGCCAGCAGCCAAGGGGGTACTGGTGAAGCTTTCTTT.

This clonotype has at least ten counts. The chain links TRBV15 to TRBJ2-1; D unresolved. V gave up 7 bases and J gave up 3 bases, with 13 bases separating them. Per germline, CDR1 LNHNV and CDR2 YYDKDF (reference sequence). This CDR3 contains 14 residues. For the CDR3, the DNA is TGTGCCACCACCCTCCGGGTGGACTACAATGAGCAGTTCTTC. Its translation: CATTLRVDYNEQFF. Based on the CDR3 plus reference TRBV15 and TRBJ2-1, the full variable domain is DAMVIQNPRYQVTQFGKPVTLSCSQTLNHNVMYWYQQKSSQAPKLLFHYYDKDFNNEADTPDNFQSRRPNTSFCFLDIRSPGLGDTAMYLCATTLRVDYNEQFFGPGTRLTVL.

J is TRBJ1-1 and V is TRBV20-1; D gene unclear. CDR3 size: 13 residues. In germline, CDR1 is DFQATT, CDR2 SNEGSKA (reference sequence). Deletions cut 6 bases from V and 1 base from J, with 12 bases between. The CDR3 DNA sequence: TGCAGTGCGCCGAGAACCGAGAACACTGAAGCTTTCTTT. Protein sequence: CSAPRTENTEAFF.

V usage is TRBV6-1 and J usage is TRBJ1-3; D gene unclear. Germline values: CDR1 MNHNS, CDR2 SASEGT. Between the trimmed V and J ends, which lost 3 bases and 2 bases, there was a span of 8 bases. The length of the CDR3 is 14 residues. The CDR3 region has the DNA TGTGCCAGCAGTGATCAAGGGACTGGAAACACCATATATTTT. Amino acids: CASSDQGTGNTIYF.

The sample holds many counts of this clonotype. The J gene is TRBJ2-1, the V gene TRBV28; perhaps D is TRBD1 or TRBD2 (5 bases each). CDR1 is MDHEN, CDR2 SYDVKM, per germline. There are 16 residues in the CDR3. Trimming took 1 base from V and 4 from J, leaving 14 bases between them. In DNA form, the CDR3 reads TGTGCCAGCAGTTTATCTGACGAGGGGCCTTACAATGAGCAGTTCTTC. Translation: CASSLSDEGPYNEQFF.